This section outlines one TCR beta chain sequence together with its context. Its antigen is not yet known. There are no base qualities to consult, and no much larger clone falls within one base. The trial excluded patients who had a history of autoimmune disease or were on systemic immunosuppression. Peripheral blood for TCR sequencing was collected from all dose cohorts at baseline, on cycle 4 day 1, and on cycle 7 day 1. Samples came from an open-label, multicenter, first-in-human phase I dose-escalation trial of ivuxolimab. Adults with locally advanced or metastatic melanoma, renal cell carcinoma, hepatocellular carcinoma or head and neck squamous cell carcinoma were enrolled in the trial. Before TCR sequencing, CD4+ T cells and CD8+ T cells were sorted from peripheral blood as separate populations. To sequence the TCRbeta CDR3 region, genomic DNA was isolated from the sorted cells. TCRbeta CDR3 regions were sequenced using the immunoSEQ Assay. TCRdb limited this immuneACCESS table to in-frame rearrangements with V and J called. A share of clones is missing; checked studies link under half to unresolved V genes, and the rest is unexplained. A total of around 70,000 clones appear in this sample, 70% to 90% of them only once. The ten largest clones represent 5% to 7% of the sample.

The CDR3 sequence holds 15 residues, the cysteine and phenylalanine included. The CDR3 DNA has 45 bases and is translated from base 1. The germline V gene provides CDR1 SGHVS and CDR2 FQNEAQ. V and J are truncated by 4 bases and 2 bases respectively, leaving an intervening sequence of 12 bases. The data originate from a study of OX40 agonist ivuxolimab in advanced cancers. About the study as a whole: Ivuxolimab was an agonistic, fully human IgG2 monoclonal antibody directed against OX40 (CD134), a costimulatory receptor. The dose-escalation cohort was about 83% male with a mean age of roughly 62 years, ranging from 23 to 79. Of the 50 or so patients in dose escalation, 19 had hepatocellular carcinoma, around 15 had melanoma, 9 had renal cell carcinoma and 9 had head and neck cancer. The point of sequencing TCRbeta in the periphery was to test whether ivuxolimab changed TCR sequence diversity and drove clonal T-cell expansion. The paper reports the monotherapy dose-escalation portion (N of about 56 patients) of the phase I ivuxolimab trial. Prior anti-PD-1, anti-PD-L1 or anti-CTLA-4 therapy was permitted, and 40% to 50% of dose-escalation patients had received checkpoint inhibitors. Intravenous ivuxolimab was administered to patients every 2 weeks at six dose levels: 0.01, 0.1, 0.3, 1.5, 3 and 10 mg/kg. Partial responses occurred in three dose-escalation patients, of whom one had hepatocellular carcinoma and two had cutaneous melanoma. The research as a whole found: In partial responders in the 0.1-3.0 mg/kg groups, normalized peripheral clonal expansion was found to be among the lowest, especially among CD8+ T cells. After ivuxolimab, expanded clones were on average more numerous among CD8+ T cells than among CD4+ T cells. Antigen specificity was not determined for the clonally expanded peripheral T cells. Low levels of normalized T-cell clonal expansion were also seen in some nonresponding patients. At doses from 0.1 to 3.0 mg/kg, clonal expansion was seen in both CD4+ and CD8+ blood T cells between baseline and week 6.

The sequences come from CD4+ or CD8+ T cells sorted from blood, collected in a trial of the OX40 agonist ivuxolimab. This chain joins TRBV7-8 to TRBJ1-3; TRBD1 is a weak D gene call, 5 bases matching. This receptor was identified in an adult with an advanced solid tumor such as melanoma, head and neck, liver or kidney cancer. In nucleotides, the sequence is TGTGCCAGCAGCTCTATACAGGCGGCTGGAAACACCATATATTTT. Translated, this is CASSSIQAAGNTIYF. This CDR3, with the reference TRBV7-8 and TRBJ1-3 proteins standing in past its ends, gives the full variable domain GAGVSQSPRYKVAKRGQDVALRCDPISGHVSLFWYQQALGQGPEFLTYFQNEAQLDKSGLPSDRFFAERPEGSVSTLKIQRTQQEDSAVYLCASSSIQAAGNTIYFGEGSWLTVV.